A single sample is the source of the 14 T cell receptor beta chains below, sequenced in a study of CD8 T cells in ankylosing spondylitis. One entry per CDR3 protein results from TCRdb running MiXCR on the 5' RACE reads. Here the sample spans 150,000 to 250,000 distinct CDR3 sequences, about 13% being singletons. What was sequenced was blood, either unsorted or a sorted T cell fraction (not recorded which). These receptors were obtained from a male donor with ankylosing spondylitis or in good health (not recorded which).

The chain is built from TRBV7-6 and TRBJ2-7; no reliable D call. CDR3 length equals 13 residues. The germline gives CDR1 SGHVS, CDR2 FNYEAQ. V lost 8 bases to trimming and J lost 0 bases, with 11 bases between them. CDR3 protein: CASGPGFSYEQYF. The CDR3 nucleotides read TGTGCCAGCGGGCCTGGATTCTCCTACGAGCAGTACTTC.

This clonotype was picked up a small number of times. V is TRBV30 and J is TRBJ1-2; D is uncertain. Trimming removed 2 bases from V and 5 bases from J, with 12 bases in between. The germline CDR1 and CDR2 sequences are GTSNPN and SVGIG (reference sequence). The CDR3 length is 13 residues. CDR3: CAWSLPTHYGYTF. The CDR3 bases are TGTGCCTGGAGTCTCCCTACCCATTATGGCTACACCTTC.

The chain links TRBV6-1 to TRBJ2-3; 10 bases align to TRBD1. The ends lost 7 bases at V and 4 bases at J; junction bases unmatched: 8. The CDR3 length is 15 residues. The V gene's germline CDR1 is MNHNS and CDR2 SASEGT. The CDR3 loop is CASNGETGGADTQYF. CDR3 nucleotide sequence: TGTGCCAGCAATGGGGAGACAGGGGGCGCAGATACGCAGTATTTT.

The chain couples TRBV5-1 to TRBJ1-1; TRBD1 is a possible D gene (5 bases). V was trimmed by 2 bases and J by 3 bases, leaving 8 bases between them. Germline V gene sequence: CDR1 SGHRS, CDR2 YFSETQ. This CDR3 is built from 13 residues. CDR3 region: CASSFARDTEAFF. The CDR3 DNA follows: TGCGCCAGCAGCTTTGCCAGGGACACTGAAGCTTTCTTT.

This clonotype was counted a single time. The chain is built from TRBV29-1 and TRBJ2-5; D possibly corresponds to TRBD2 (6 bases). The CDR3 runs to 16 residues. Deletions cut 1 base from V and 5 bases from J, with 20 bases between. CDR1 and CDR2 from the germline V gene are SQVTM and ANQGSEA. CDR3 sequence reads: CSVEGGRVLAGETQYF. The CDR3 nucleotides are TGCAGCGTTGAAGGGGGCCGGGTCCTTGCGGGGGAGACCCAGTACTTC.

In this sample, this clonotype turned up a few times. The DNA for the CDR3 is TGTGCCAGCAGTCAGGACAGGACTAACTATGGCTACACCTTC. Its protein product is CASSQDRTNYGYTF. The genes are TRBV6-1 and TRBJ1-2; 7 positions match TRBD1. Germline trimming cut 5 bases from V and 0 bases from J; bases unmatched to any gene: 3. The V gene's germline CDR1 is MNHNS and CDR2 SASEGT. The CDR3 has 14 amino acids.

The CDR3 coding sequence is TGTGCCAGCAGCGCCGGGACAGGGGTAGACGAGCAGTACTTC. As protein: CASSAGTGVDEQYF. The V and J genes are TRBV5-5 and TRBJ2-7; 10 bases map to TRBD1. This CDR3 is 14 amino acids long. Germline V gene data show CDR1 as SGHKS and CDR2 as YYEKEE (reference sequence). V shed 4 bases and J 5 bases; nucleotides not matched to a gene: 6.

This clonotype appeared a few times. The rearrangement uses TRBV27 and TRBJ2-3, with 11 bases matching TRBD2. Trimming took 5 bases from V and 7 from J; bases not matched to a gene: 8. The CDR3 loop spans 15 amino acids. The germline gives CDR1 MNHEY, CDR2 SMNVEV (reference sequence). CDR3 protein: CASSIAGGPMNTQYF. CDR3 bases: TGTGCCAGCAGTATAGCGGGAGGGCCTATGAATACGCAGTATTTT.

This clonotype came up a few times. This rearrangement joins TRBV12-3 or TRBV12-4 to TRBJ2-7; 7 bases align to TRBD1. The CDR3 is 15 residues long. The V gene end was trimmed by 2 bases and the J gene end by 6 bases; junction bases not matched to a gene: 10. CDR3 loop: CASSLYLEGAGEQYF. CDR3 DNA sequence: TGTGCCAGCAGTTTATATTTAGAGGGGGCGGGCGAGCAGTACTTC.

This clonotype was observed many times. The chain combines TRBV4-1 with TRBJ2-1; D could derive from TRBD1 or TRBD2 (5 bases each). Germline V gene sequence: CDR1 MGHRA, CDR2 YSYEKL. V lost 1 base, J lost 5 bases, and 12 bases lay in between. The CDR3 is made up of 15 amino acids. In DNA form, the CDR3 reads TGCGCCAGCAGCCAAGTGGGGGTAGCTGACAATGAGCAGTTCTTC. Residues: CASSQVGVADNEQFF.

This clonotype has more than one count but fewer than ten. The rearrangement links TRBV27 to TRBJ2-7; D may be TRBD2 (5 bases). V lost 5 bases to trimming and J lost 4 bases, with 18 bases between them. The germline V gene encodes CDR1 MNHEY and CDR2 SMNVEV (reference sequence). The CDR3 is made up of 15 amino acids. Here the CDR3 DNA reads TGTGCCAGCAGTCCCCGATTCCCGGGGTTTTACGAGCAGTACTTC. This encodes CASSPRFPGFYEQYF.

The chain recombines TRBV7-9 with TRBJ2-5; 9 nucleotides align to TRBD2. J lost 1 base, V lost 5 bases, and 8 bases had no gene match. This CDR3 contains 16 residues. CDR1 and CDR2 (germline): SEHNR, FQNEAQ (reference sequence). CDR3 coding DNA: TGTGCCAGCAGCCCCCGGGCTAGCGGGACCCAAGAGACCCAGTACTTC. Translation gives CASSPRASGTQETQYF.

The rearrangement uses TRBV4-1 and TRBJ2-1; a possible D gene is TRBD2 (5 bases). With 1 base removed from V and 2 bases from J, the gap between germline ends came to 15 bases. The CDR3 contains 17 residues. CDR1 is MGHRA, CDR2 YSYEKL, per germline. This CDR3 reads CASSQVAKAVAYNEQFF. CDR3 sequence (DNA): TGCGCCAGCAGCCAAGTTGCAAAAGCGGTCGCCTACAATGAGCAGTTCTTC.

The chain has TRBV20-1 and TRBJ2-7; maybe TRBD2 (5 bases). The germline gives CDR1 DFQATT, CDR2 SNEGSKA (reference sequence). This CDR3 is built from 13 residues. With 4 bases removed from V and 2 bases from J, the gap between germline ends came to 12 bases. In DNA, the CDR3 is TGCAGTGCTACGGGGTCAGCGCCCTACGAGCAGTACTTC. This encodes CSATGSAPYEQYF.